The clone carrying this T cell receptor beta chain was seen once. The sample comes from a study of blood T cell repertoires in COVID-19. Study-level information: COVID-19 samples from acute and convalescent phases originated in the United States, Italy and Spain. Sample material is recorded as cDNA or gDNA derived from T cells, B-cell-depleted T cells, or PBMCs.

As processed by the authors: Reference gene primers were amplified, and this amplification served to estimate nucleated cell counts. Data came from immunoSEQ multiplex PCR; TCRdb stores just in-frame clones and leaves some out. V, J and clone size reflect that table, while D and trimming were determined from the DNA. The sample has over 130,000 clones, around 83% seen once. This CDR3 region has 14 residues. Trimming took 5 bases from V and 2 from J, leaving 13 bases between them. CDR1 is GTSNPN, CDR2 SVGIG, per germline (reference sequence). Seattle patient enrollment occurred during active infection, with longitudinal follow-up thereafter.

The sequenced sample consisted of peripheral blood. The receptor was isolated from a man aged 30 to 39 with COVID-19, enrolled during active disease. The chain recombines TRBV30 with TRBJ1-5; TRBD1 is a possible D gene (6 bases). CDR3 in DNA: TGTGCCTGGGCACAGGGAGTTGGCAATCAGCCCCAGCATTTT. Protein: CAWAQGVGNQPQHF.